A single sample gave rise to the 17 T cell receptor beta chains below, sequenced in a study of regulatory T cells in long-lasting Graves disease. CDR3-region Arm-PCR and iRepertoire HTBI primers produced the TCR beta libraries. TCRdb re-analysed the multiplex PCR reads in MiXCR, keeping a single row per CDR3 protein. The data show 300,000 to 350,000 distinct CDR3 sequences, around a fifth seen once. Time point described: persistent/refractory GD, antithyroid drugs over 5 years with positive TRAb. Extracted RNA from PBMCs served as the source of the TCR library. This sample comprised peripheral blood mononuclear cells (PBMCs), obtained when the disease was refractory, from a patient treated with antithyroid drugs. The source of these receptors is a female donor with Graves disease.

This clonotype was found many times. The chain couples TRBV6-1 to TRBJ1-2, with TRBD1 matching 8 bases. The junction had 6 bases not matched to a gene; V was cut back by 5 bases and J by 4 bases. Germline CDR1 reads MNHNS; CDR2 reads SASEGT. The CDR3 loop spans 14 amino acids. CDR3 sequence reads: CASSTTGVVYGYTF. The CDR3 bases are TGTGCCAGCAGTACGACAGGGGTGGTCTATGGCTACACCTTC.

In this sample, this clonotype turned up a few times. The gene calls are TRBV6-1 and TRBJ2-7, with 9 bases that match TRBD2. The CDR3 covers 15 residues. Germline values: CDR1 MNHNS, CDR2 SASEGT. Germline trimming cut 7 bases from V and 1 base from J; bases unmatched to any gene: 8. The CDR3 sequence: CASTERLAESYEQYF. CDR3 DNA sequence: TGTGCCAGCACCGAACGACTAGCGGAATCCTACGAGCAGTACTTC.

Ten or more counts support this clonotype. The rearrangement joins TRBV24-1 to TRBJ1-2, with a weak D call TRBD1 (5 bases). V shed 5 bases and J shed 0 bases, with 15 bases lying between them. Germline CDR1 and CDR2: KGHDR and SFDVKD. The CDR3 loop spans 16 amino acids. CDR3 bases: TGTGCCACCAGTGCCCAGGGACGGAACTCTAACTATGGCTACACCTTC. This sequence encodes CATSAQGRNSNYGYTF.

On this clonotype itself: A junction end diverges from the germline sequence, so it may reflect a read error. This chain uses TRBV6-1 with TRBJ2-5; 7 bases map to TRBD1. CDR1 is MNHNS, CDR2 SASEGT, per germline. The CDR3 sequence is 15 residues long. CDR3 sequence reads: CASRAQQGTQETRYF. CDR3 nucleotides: TGTGCCAGCAGAGCACAACAGGGGACCCAAGAGACCCGGTACTTC.

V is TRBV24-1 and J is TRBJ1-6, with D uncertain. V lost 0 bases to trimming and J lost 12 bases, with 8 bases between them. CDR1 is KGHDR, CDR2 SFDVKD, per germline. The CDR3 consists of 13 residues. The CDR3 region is CATSDLPSGPLHF. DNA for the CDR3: TGTGCCACCAGTGATTTGCCAAGCGGACCCCTCCACTTT.

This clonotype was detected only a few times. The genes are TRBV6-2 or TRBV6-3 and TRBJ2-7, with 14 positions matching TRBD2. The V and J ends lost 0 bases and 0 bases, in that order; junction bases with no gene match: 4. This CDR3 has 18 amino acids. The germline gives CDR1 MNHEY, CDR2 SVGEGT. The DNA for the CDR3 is TGTGCCAGCAGTTACTCGAGAGGGACTAGCGGGAGCTCCTACGAGCAGTACTTC. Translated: CASSYSRGTSGSSYEQYF.

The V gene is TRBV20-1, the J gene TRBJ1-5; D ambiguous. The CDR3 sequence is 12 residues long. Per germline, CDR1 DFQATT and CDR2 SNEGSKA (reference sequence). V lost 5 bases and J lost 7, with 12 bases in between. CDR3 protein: CSAGRISQPQHF. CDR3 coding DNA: TGCAGTGCTGGCCGGATCAGCCAGCCCCAGCATTTT.

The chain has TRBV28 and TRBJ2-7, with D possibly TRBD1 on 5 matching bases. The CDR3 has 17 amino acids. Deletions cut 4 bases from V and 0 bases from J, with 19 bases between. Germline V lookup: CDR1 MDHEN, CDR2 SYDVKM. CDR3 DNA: TGTGCCAGCAGTTCTTGGGGCGACGGTCGTAGCTCCTACGAGCAGTACTTC. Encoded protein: CASSSWGDGRSSYEQYF.

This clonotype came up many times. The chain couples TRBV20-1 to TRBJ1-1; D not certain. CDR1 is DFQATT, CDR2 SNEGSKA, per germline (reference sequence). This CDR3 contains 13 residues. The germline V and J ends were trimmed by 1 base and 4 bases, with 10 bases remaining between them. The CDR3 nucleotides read TGCAGTGCTAGAGGTACCCGTGGCACTGAAGCTTTCTTT. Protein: CSARGTRGTEAFF.

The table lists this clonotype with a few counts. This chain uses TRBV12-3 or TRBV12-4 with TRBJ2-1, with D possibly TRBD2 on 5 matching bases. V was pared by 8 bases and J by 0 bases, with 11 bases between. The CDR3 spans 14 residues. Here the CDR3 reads CASGGSSSYNEQFF. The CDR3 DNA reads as TGTGCCAGCGGAGGCAGCAGCTCCTACAATGAGCAGTTCTTC.

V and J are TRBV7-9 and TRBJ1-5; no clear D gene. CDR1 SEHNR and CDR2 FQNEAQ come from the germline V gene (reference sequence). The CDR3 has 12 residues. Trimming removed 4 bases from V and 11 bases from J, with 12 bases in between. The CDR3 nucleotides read TGTGCCAGCAGCTCAGACACGTCTTCCCAGCATTTT. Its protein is CASSSDTSSQHF.

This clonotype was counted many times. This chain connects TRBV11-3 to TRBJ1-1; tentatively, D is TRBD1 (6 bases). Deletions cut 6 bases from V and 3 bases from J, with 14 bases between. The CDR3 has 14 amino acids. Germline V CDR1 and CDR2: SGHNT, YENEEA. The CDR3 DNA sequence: TGTGCCAGCAGTTCACAGGGCCCTTACACTGAAGCTTTCTTT. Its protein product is CASSSQGPYTEAFF.

The CDR3 loop is CASSQADRAGANVLTF. The CDR3, as DNA: TGCGCCAGCAGCCAAGCAGACAGGGCTGGGGCCAACGTCCTGACTTTC. V is TRBV4-1 and J is TRBJ2-6; 7 nucleotides agree with TRBD1. The CDR3 is 16 amino acids. Trimming removed 1 base from V and 2 bases from J; junction bases left unmatched: 2. The germline V gene encodes CDR1 MGHRA and CDR2 YSYEKL.

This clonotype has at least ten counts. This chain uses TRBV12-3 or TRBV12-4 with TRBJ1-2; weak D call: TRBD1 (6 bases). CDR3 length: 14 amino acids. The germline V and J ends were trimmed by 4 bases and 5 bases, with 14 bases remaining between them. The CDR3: CASSWAGEGYGYTF. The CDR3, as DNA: TGTGCCAGCAGTTGGGCAGGGGAAGGGTATGGCTACACCTTC.

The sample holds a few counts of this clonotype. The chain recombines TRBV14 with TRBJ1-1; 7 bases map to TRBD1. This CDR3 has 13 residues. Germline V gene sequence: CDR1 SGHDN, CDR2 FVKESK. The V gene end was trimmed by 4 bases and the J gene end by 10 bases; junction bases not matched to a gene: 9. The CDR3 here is CASSPTQTGIAFF. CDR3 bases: TGTGCCAGCAGCCCCACACAGACAGGGATAGCTTTCTTT.

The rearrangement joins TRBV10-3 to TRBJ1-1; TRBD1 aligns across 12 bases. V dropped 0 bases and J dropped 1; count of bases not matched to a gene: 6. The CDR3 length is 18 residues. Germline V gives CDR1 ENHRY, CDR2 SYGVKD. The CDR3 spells CAISESGDRGPWNTEAFF. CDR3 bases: TGTGCCATCAGTGAGTCGGGGGACAGGGGGCCGTGGAACACTGAAGCTTTCTTT.

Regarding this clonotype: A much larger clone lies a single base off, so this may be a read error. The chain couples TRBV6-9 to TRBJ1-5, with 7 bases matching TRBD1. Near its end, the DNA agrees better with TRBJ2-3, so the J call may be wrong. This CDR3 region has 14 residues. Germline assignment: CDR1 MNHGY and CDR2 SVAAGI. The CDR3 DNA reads TGTGCCAGCAGTTATCGACAGGGTAATCAGCCCCAGTATTTT. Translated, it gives CASSYRQGNQPQYF.